This is a list of T cell receptor beta chains from one sample in a study of patients and donors after allogeneic stem cell transplantation. TCRdb itself ran the RT-PCR reads through MiXCR, one entry per CDR3 protein. Here the sample spans about 960,000 distinct CDR3 sequences, approximately 19% being singletons. The sample consisted of blood, either unsorted or a sorted T cell fraction (not recorded which). These receptors originate from a human donor who was either an allogeneic HSCT recipient or a stem cell or donor lymphocyte infusion donor (not recorded which). It is not recorded whose cells these are; they may come from a transplant donor. Each CDR3 is given without its conserved first and last residue. Each record gives: D gene, V gene, J gene, CDR3 protein. A D gene is named only where the DNA matches it firmly.

TRBD2	TRBV12-3/TRBV12-4	TRBJ2-1	ASSLASGSTQQF
TRBD1	TRBV15	TRBJ2-1	ATSRTGTGPNEQF
.	TRBV5-6	TRBJ2-3	ASRLKPTDTQY
.	TRBV6-2/TRBV6-3	TRBJ2-3	ASSYLQGSTDTQY
.	TRBV20-1	TRBJ1-1	SARAAGGTNTEAF
.	TRBV7-2	TRBJ2-5	ASSLGYQETQY
.	TRBV6-1	TRBJ1-3	ASSDLVLYSGNTIY
.	TRBV20-1	TRBJ2-5	SARPSRDKRETQY
TRBD2	TRBV20-1	TRBJ2-1	SAFLPGLDVGEQF
.	TRBV20-1	TRBJ2-2	SARSGLTKGDTGELF
.	TRBV29-1	TRBJ2-7	SVEEASYEQY
.	TRBV7-2	TRBJ1-2	ASSLEAGPNYGYT
.	TRBV20-1	TRBJ2-5	SASQPRRETQY
.	TRBV29-1	TRBJ2-5	SVGRSLQETQY
TRBD2	TRBV10-3	TRBJ2-7	AISFGREDYEQY
.	TRBV29-1	TRBJ1-5	SVVDSSNQPQH
TRBD1	TRBV10-3	TRBJ1-1	AINRDSRTEAF
TRBD1	TRBV18	TRBJ1-2	ASSPGGTGFNYGYT
TRBD2	TRBV4-2	TRBJ2-7	ASSQGGGLPSYEQY
.	TRBV2	TRBJ2-1	ASSNRRWDYNEQF
TRBD2	TRBV4-3	TRBJ2-3	ASSSGTSGGTDTQY
TRBD1	TRBV5-6	TRBJ2-7	ASSIGTGREQY
.	TRBV7-9	TRBJ2-1	ASSLVSSILYNEQF
.	TRBV2	TRBJ2-2	ASRTGGDGATGELF
TRBD2	TRBV12-3/TRBV12-4	TRBJ2-4	ASSPGAGDNIQY
.	TRBV2	TRBJ2-1	ASSDKSYGVSGEQF
.	TRBV10-3	TRBJ2-7	AISIQGYEQY
.	TRBV4-3	TRBJ1-1	ASSQLTVGVTEAF